The 10 T cell receptor beta chains below all came from one sample that was sequenced in a study of OX40 agonist ivuxolimab in advanced cancers. The assay was immunoSEQ multiplex PCR, and TCRdb's table has in-frame clones only and misses some. The sample has 70,000 or so clones, 80% to 90% seen once. Sequenced here: CD4+ or CD8+ T cells sorted from blood, sampled in a trial of the OX40 agonist ivuxolimab. These receptors were obtained from an adult with an advanced solid tumor such as melanoma, head and neck, liver or kidney cancer.

The chain combines TRBV4-2 with TRBJ2-5; 11 positions agree with TRBD2. From germline, CDR1 is LGHNA and CDR2 YNFKEQ. V shed 1 base, J shed 0 bases, and the junction held 1 base outside the gene matches. The CDR3 contains 16 residues. Here the CDR3 DNA reads TGTGCCAGCAGCCAAGGGACTAGCGGGTACCAAGAGACCCAGTACTTC. Translation gives CASSQGTSGYQETQYF.

The V and J genes are TRBV28 and TRBJ2-3; 11 bases line up with TRBD2. Germline V CDR1 and CDR2: MDHEN, SYDVKM. With V trimmed by 8 bases and J by 5 bases, 12 bases remained unmatched. CDR3 length equals 16 residues. The CDR3 sequence: CASPPELAGERDTQYF. The DNA for the CDR3 is TGTGCCAGCCCCCCAGAACTAGCGGGAGAACGAGATACGCAGTATTTT.

The rearrangement links TRBV29-1 to TRBJ2-7; 9 bases agree with TRBD2. The CDR3 runs to 15 residues. The germline CDR1 and CDR2 sequences are SQVTM and ANQGSEA. V trimming: 0 bases; J trimming: 4 bases; junction bases outside the gene matches: 7. The CDR3 sequence is CSVEDSASGDYEQYF. The DNA for the CDR3 is TGCAGCGTTGAAGATTCCGCTAGCGGGGATTACGAGCAGTACTTC.

The chain joins TRBV6-4 to TRBJ1-2; a weak D match, TRBD1 (6 bases). Between the trimmed V and J ends, which lost 0 bases and 6 bases, there was a span of 14 bases. The CDR3 covers 15 residues. Looked up from germline, CDR1 is MRHNA and CDR2 is SNTAGT. The CDR3 nucleotides read TGTGCCAGCAGTGACTCGAAAAGGCCAGGGGATGGCTACACCTTC. This gives the protein CASSDSKRPGDGYTF.

This clone came up once. The chain has TRBV10-3 and TRBJ2-2; 8 bases map to TRBD2. Per the germline V gene, CDR1 is ENHRY and CDR2 is SYGVKD. Trimming removed 4 bases from V and 5 bases from J; junction bases left unmatched: 6. The CDR3 sequence is 15 residues long. In nucleotides, the CDR3 is TGTGCCATCAGTGCGACGGGAGGGTTAACCGGGGAGCTGTTTTTT. It encodes CAISATGGLTGELFF.

This clone was seen just once. This chain connects TRBV14 to TRBJ2-7; D unclear. With 5 bases removed from V and 6 bases from J, the gap between germline ends came to 8 bases. The CDR3 extends over 11 amino acids. Germline-derived CDR1 and CDR2 are SGHDN and FVKESK. The CDR3 reads CASSLAAEQYF. The CDR3 nucleotides read TGTGCCAGCAGCTTAGCTGCCGAGCAGTACTTC.

Only one count was recorded for this clone. The V gene is TRBV6-1, the J gene TRBJ1-6; unclear D gene. V lost 4 bases and J lost 9, with 13 bases in between. Germline lookup yields CDR1 MNHNS and CDR2 SASEGT. This CDR3 is 14 amino acids long. The CDR3 is CASSVRGGASPLHF. Written as DNA, the CDR3 is TGTGCCAGCAGTGTACGGGGAGGTGCTTCACCCCTCCACTTT.

This clone was observed a few times. V is TRBV6-5 and J is TRBJ2-1; D gene uncertain. The CDR3 has 14 residues. Between the trimmed V and J ends, which lost 2 bases and 0 bases, there was a span of 5 bases. Germline loops: CDR1 MNHEY, CDR2 SVGAGI. The CDR3 loop is CASSYGSSYNEQFF. The CDR3 coding sequence is TGTGCCAGCAGTTACGGTTCCTCCTACAATGAGCAGTTCTTC.

The rearrangement uses TRBV7-3 and TRBJ2-1; D ambiguous. Trimming left V 5 bases short and J 0 bases short, with 8 bases between. The CDR3 spans 14 residues. Germline assignment: CDR1 SGHTA and CDR2 FQGTGA. The CDR3 protein is CASSLSGSYNEQFF. The CDR3, as DNA: TGTGCCAGCAGCCTCTCGGGCTCCTACAATGAGCAGTTCTTC.

This clone was seen only once. The rearrangement uses TRBV15 and TRBJ1-2; no reliable D call. Looked up from germline, CDR1 is LNHNV and CDR2 is YYDKDF (reference sequence). V lost 0 bases, J lost 5 bases, and 16 bases lay in between. This CDR3 has 16 residues. The CDR3 loop reads CATSRDPNPAAYGYTF. CDR3 DNA sequence: TGTGCCACCAGCAGAGACCCCAATCCGGCAGCTTATGGCTACACCTTC.